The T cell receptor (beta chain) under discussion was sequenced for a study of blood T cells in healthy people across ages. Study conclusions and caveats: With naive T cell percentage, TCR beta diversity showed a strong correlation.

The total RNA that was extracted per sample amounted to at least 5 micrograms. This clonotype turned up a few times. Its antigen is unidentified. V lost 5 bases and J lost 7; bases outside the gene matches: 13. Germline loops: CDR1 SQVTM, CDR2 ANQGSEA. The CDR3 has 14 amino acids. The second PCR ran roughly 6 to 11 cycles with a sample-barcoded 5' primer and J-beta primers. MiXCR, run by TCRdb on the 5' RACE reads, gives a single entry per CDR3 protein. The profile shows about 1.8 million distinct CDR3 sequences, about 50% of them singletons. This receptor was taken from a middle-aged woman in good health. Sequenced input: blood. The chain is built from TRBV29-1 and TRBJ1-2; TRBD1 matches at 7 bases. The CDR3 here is CSVPGQDAVGGYTF. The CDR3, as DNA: TGCAGCGTTCCCGGACAGGACGCGGTAGGTGGCTACACCTTC.